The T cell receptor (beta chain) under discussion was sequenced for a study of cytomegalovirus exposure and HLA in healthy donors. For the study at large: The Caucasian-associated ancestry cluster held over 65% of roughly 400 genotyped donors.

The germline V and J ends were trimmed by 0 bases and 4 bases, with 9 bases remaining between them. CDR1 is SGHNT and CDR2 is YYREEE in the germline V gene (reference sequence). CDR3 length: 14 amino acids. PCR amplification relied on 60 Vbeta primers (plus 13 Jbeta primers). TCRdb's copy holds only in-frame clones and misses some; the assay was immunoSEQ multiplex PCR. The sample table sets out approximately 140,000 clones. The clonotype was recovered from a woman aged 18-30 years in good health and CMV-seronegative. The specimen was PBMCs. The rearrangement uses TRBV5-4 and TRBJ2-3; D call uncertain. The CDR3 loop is CASSLGLAPDTQYF. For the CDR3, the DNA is TGTGCCAGCAGCTTGGGGTTAGCCCCAGATACGCAGTATTTT.